The 26 T cell receptor beta chains below were found in one sample sequenced in a study of blood T cell repertoires in COVID-19. TCRdb keeps only in-frame clones here, not all; method: immunoSEQ multiplex PCR. This sample has 100,000 to 150,000 clones, with around 85% found just once. The specimen sequenced was peripheral blood. All receptors derive from a woman in her 50s with acute or convalescent COVID-19.

This clone was detected once. The rearrangement uses TRBV19 and TRBJ1-5, with 7 bases lining up with TRBD1. This CDR3 has 18 residues. Trimming at V came to 4 bases and at J to 0 bases, leaving 12 bases not matched to a gene. Germline lookup yields CDR1 LNHDA and CDR2 SQIVND (reference sequence). This CDR3 is CASSTDRSRGHSNQPQHF. CDR3 DNA sequence: TGTGCCAGTAGTACGGACAGGTCTAGGGGGCATAGCAATCAGCCCCAGCATTTT.

This sequence joins TRBV4-2 and TRBJ1-6, with 9 bases that match TRBD1. Germline loops: CDR1 LGHNA, CDR2 YNFKEQ. V was clipped by 4 bases and J by 8 bases; unmatched bases: 3. The CDR3 is 14 residues long. The CDR3 spells CASSRTGEDSPLHF. The CDR3 DNA is TGTGCCAGCAGCCGGACAGGGGAGGATTCACCCCTCCACTTT.

The rearrangement joins TRBV19 to TRBJ2-1, with TRBD2 as a possible D gene (6 bases). The CDR3 totals 13 residues. Per the germline V gene, CDR1 is LNHDA and CDR2 is SQIVND (reference sequence). V shed 11 bases and J shed 6 bases, with 17 bases lying between them. The CDR3 nucleotides are TGTGCCTCTAGTATAACCGGGAGCAATGAGCAGTTCTTC. It codes for CASSITGSNEQFF.

This chain joins TRBV4-2 and TRBJ2-3, with 11 bases lining up with TRBD2. After removal of 1 base from V and 2 bases from J, the junction contained 8 bases not matched to a gene. Looked up from germline, CDR1 is LGHNA and CDR2 is YNFKEQ. CDR3 length equals 18 residues. The CDR3 sequence: CASSQGPLAGGTTDTQYF. DNA of the CDR3: TGTGCCAGCAGCCAAGGCCCTTTAGCGGGGGGGACCACAGATACGCAGTATTTT.

In its sample, this clone was seen a few times. The chain recombines TRBV24-1 with TRBJ2-2; D might be TRBD2 (6 bases). Germline assignment: CDR1 KGHDR and CDR2 SFDVKD. V was pared by 4 bases and J by 7 bases, with 12 bases between. This CDR3 has 14 residues. This chain's CDR3 is CATSESREIGELFF. The CDR3, as DNA: TGTGCCACCAGTGAGTCCCGGGAGATCGGGGAGCTGTTTTTT.

The chain joins TRBV11-3 to TRBJ2-1; 9 nucleotides match TRBD1. The germline CDR1 and CDR2 sequences are SGHNT and YENEEA. Germline trimming cut 5 bases from V and 8 bases from J; bases unmatched to any gene: 10. This CDR3 is 15 amino acids long. The CDR3 nucleotides are TGTGCCAGCAGCCCCCGGACAGGGGAAATCGATGAGCAGTTCTTC. The encoded protein is CASSPRTGEIDEQFF.

The rearrangement links TRBV5-4 to TRBJ2-2, with D maybe TRBD2 (7 bases). The CDR3 has 14 residues. V lost 2 bases and J 6 bases, leaving 11 bases between the germline ends. Germline CDR1 and CDR2: SGHNT and YYREEE (reference sequence). CDR3 sequence (DNA): TGTGCCAGCAGCTTACGAGGGGGGGCCGGGGAGCTGTTTTTT. Translating gives CASSLRGGAGELFF.

This clone was seen more than once but under ten times. The gene calls are TRBV10-3 and TRBJ2-2; the D gene is possibly TRBD2 (5 bases). V shed 6 bases and J shed 7 bases, with 18 bases lying between them. The V gene's germline CDR1 is ENHRY and CDR2 SYGVKD. The CDR3 is 15 residues long. The CDR3 reads CAISQMKDFGGELFF. CDR3 nucleotides: TGTGCCATCAGCCAAATGAAGGACTTCGGCGGGGAGCTGTTTTTT.

The chain combines TRBV25-1 with TRBJ1-4; the D gene is possibly TRBD1 (6 bases). V lost 4 bases to trimming and J lost 6 bases, with 12 bases between them. Germline V gives CDR1 MGHDK, CDR2 SYGVNS. The CDR3 has 14 amino acids. CDR3 in amino acids: CASSAGTIDEKLFF. The CDR3 DNA reads TGTGCCAGCAGTGCCGGGACAATAGATGAAAAACTGTTTTTT.

This chain links TRBV19 with TRBJ2-3; 8 bases agree with TRBD1. The J segment lost 6 bases and the V segment lost 3 bases, leaving 5 bases of the junction unmatched. Germline V gene sequence: CDR1 LNHDA, CDR2 SQIVND (reference sequence). This CDR3 contains 14 residues. The CDR3 region is CASSIGQGADTQYF. Here the CDR3 DNA reads TGTGCCAGTAGTATTGGCCAGGGGGCGGATACGCAGTATTTT. Full variable domain (missing parts from reference TRBV19 and TRBJ2-3): DGGITQSPKYLFRKEGQNVTLSCEQNLNHDAMYWYRQDPGQGLRLIYYSQIVNDFQKGDIAEGYSVSREKKESFPLTVTSAQKNPTAFYLCASSIGQGADTQYFGPGTRLTVL.

V gene TRBV10-1 combines with J gene TRBJ1-3; D is uncertain. CDR1 and CDR2 (germline): WNHNN, SYGVQD (reference sequence). V was clipped by 8 bases and J by 0 bases, with 14 bases between them. CDR3 length: 15 amino acids. CDR3 amino acids: CASRDWQSSGNTIYF. The CDR3, as DNA: TGCGCCAGCCGCGACTGGCAGAGCTCTGGAAACACCATATATTTT.

This chain uses TRBV10-3 with TRBJ1-5; D gene ambiguous. Trimming cost V 7 bases and J 0 bases, with 7 bases left between them. CDR1 is ENHRY, CDR2 SYGVKD, per germline. The CDR3 runs 13 residues. Written as DNA, the CDR3 is TGTGCCATCACTGGAGATAGCAATCAGCCCCAGCATTTT. Protein product: CAITGDSNQPQHF.

The chain has TRBV18 and TRBJ2-1, with 7 bases that match TRBD1. The length of the CDR3 is 16 residues. V shed 5 bases, J shed 0 bases, and the junction held 7 bases outside the gene matches. CDR1 and CDR2 from the germline V gene are KGHSH and LQKENI. DNA for the CDR3: TGTGCCAGCTCATCGGGGACAGAAAGCTCCTACAATGAGCAGTTCTTC. Translation: CASSSGTESSYNEQFF. The variable domain in full, with the rest retrieved from reference TRBV18 and TRBJ2-1, is NAGVMQNPRHLVRRRGQEARLRCSPMKGHSHVYWYRQLPEEGLKFMVYLQKENIIDESGMPKERFSAEFPKEGPSILRIQQVVRGDSAAYFCASSSGTESSYNEQFFGPGTRLTVL.

This rearrangement joins TRBV19 to TRBJ1-1; D is unclear. V was trimmed by 1 base and J by 1 base, leaving 7 bases between them. Germline V gene data show CDR1 as LNHDA and CDR2 as SQIVND (reference sequence). The CDR3 is made up of 14 amino acids. CDR3: CASSIGFRNTEAFF. The DNA of the CDR3 is TGTGCCAGTAGTATAGGTTTCAGGAACACTGAAGCTTTCTTT.

The chain links TRBV12-3 or TRBV12-4 to TRBJ1-1; tentative D call: TRBD1 (5 bases). The ends were cut back, 3 bases at V and 5 bases at J, with 10 bases in the middle. The CDR3 totals 13 residues. The CDR3: CASSFQGRTEAFF. Here the CDR3 DNA reads TGTGCCAGCAGTTTTCAGGGTAGGACTGAAGCTTTCTTT.

This clone showed up just a few times. The rearrangement uses TRBV2 and TRBJ1-3; 9 bases align to TRBD1. This CDR3 contains 14 residues. Unmatched junction bases numbered 1, after V lost 6 bases and J lost 1 base. Germline V gene sequence: CDR1 SNHLY, CDR2 FYNNEI. CDR3 in DNA: TGTGCCAGCAGGGGGACAGGGTCTGGAAACACCATATATTTT. Its translation is CASRGTGSGNTIYF. Looking up the rest from reference TRBV2 and TRBJ1-3 gives the full variable domain: EPEVTQTPSHQVTQMGQEVILRCVPISNHLYFYWYRQILGQKVEFLVSFYNNEISEKSEIFDDQFSVERPDGSNFTLKIRSTKLEDSAMYFCASRGTGSGNTIYFGEGSWLTVV.

The rearrangement links TRBV5-1 to TRBJ1-5, with a weak D call TRBD1 (6 bases). The germline gives CDR1 SGHRS, CDR2 YFSETQ. Trimming took 4 bases from V and 6 from J, leaving 14 bases between them. The CDR3 is 14 residues long. The CDR3 DNA reads TGCGCCAGCAGCCCCATTGTAGGGGGTCAGCCCCAGCATTTT. This codes for CASSPIVGGQPQHF. Variable domain in full (rest from reference TRBV5-1 and TRBJ1-5): KAGVTQTPRYLIKTRGQQVTLSCSPISGHRSVSWYQQTPGQGLQFLFEYFSETQRNKGNFPGRFSGRQFSNSRSEMNVSTLELGDSALYLCASSPIVGGQPQHFGDGTRLSIL.

This CDR3 is CASSYSPQGDQPQHF. CDR3 coding DNA: TGTGCCAGCAGTTATTCCCCACAGGGGGATCAGCCCCAGCATTTT. This chain uses TRBV27 with TRBJ1-5, with 8 bases fitting TRBD1. The V gene end was trimmed by 4 bases and the J gene end by 5 bases; junction bases not matched to a gene: 7. The germline V gene encodes CDR1 MNHEY and CDR2 SMNVEV (reference sequence). This CDR3 has 15 amino acids.

The chain joins TRBV4-2 to TRBJ1-2; no clear D gene. Trimming removed 1 base at V and 5 bases at J, with 14 bases between. CDR1 and CDR2 from the germline V gene are LGHNA and YNFKEQ. The length of the CDR3 is 15 residues. CDR3 loop: CASSQGGPVKYGYTF. In DNA form, the CDR3 reads TGTGCCAGCAGCCAAGGAGGGCCCGTCAAGTATGGCTACACCTTC.

This clone was counted only a few times. This chain connects TRBV15 to TRBJ1-1; D may be TRBD1 (6 bases). There are 14 residues in the CDR3. Germline loops: CDR1 LNHNV, CDR2 YYDKDF (reference sequence). V was clipped by 0 bases and J by 1 base, with 6 bases between them. This CDR3 reads CATSRDRGNTEAFF. CDR3 nucleotide sequence: TGTGCCACCAGCAGAGACAGGGGGAACACTGAAGCTTTCTTT.

CDR3 sequence: CASRPQGDYEQYF. CDR3 bases: TGCGCCAGCAGGCCACAGGGAGACTACGAGCAGTACTTC. The chain is built from TRBV5-1 and TRBJ2-7; D is possibly TRBD1 (6 bases). CDR3 length equals 13 residues. V lost 5 bases to trimming and J lost 3 bases, with 12 bases between them. The germline gives CDR1 SGHRS, CDR2 YFSETQ.

This clone appeared a few times. The CDR3 is CASSSLGRGGPRDTQYF. The DNA of the CDR3 is TGTGCCAGCAGCTCATTAGGGCGGGGGGGCCCCAGAGATACGCAGTATTTT. The chain recombines TRBV5-4 with TRBJ2-3; TRBD2 agrees at 9 bases. V gave up 3 bases and J gave up 5 bases; unmatched junction bases: 13. CDR1 SGHNT and CDR2 YYREEE come from the germline V gene (reference sequence). CDR3 length: 17 residues.

The chain carries TRBV6-6 and TRBJ1-2; D perhaps matches TRBD1 (5 bases). V lost 4 bases and J lost 2, with 8 bases in between. Germline V gene data show CDR1 as MNHNY and CDR2 as SVGAGI (reference sequence). CDR3 length: 13 residues. CDR3 sequence: CASSFDSNYGYTF. CDR3 coding DNA: TGTGCCAGCAGTTTTGACAGCAACTATGGCTACACCTTC.

The genes are TRBV9 and TRBJ2-3; weak D call: TRBD2 (6 bases). Trimming cost V 3 bases and J 2 bases, with 16 bases left between them. Germline CDR1 SGDLS, CDR2 YYNGEE. The CDR3 covers 16 residues. CDR3 residues: CASSASSSVVTDTQYF. In nucleotides, the CDR3 is TGTGCCAGCAGCGCGAGTTCTAGCGTGGTCACAGATACGCAGTATTTT.

This chain uses TRBV2 with TRBJ1-6; TRBD1 aligns across 8 bases. Germline V gives CDR1 SNHLY, CDR2 FYNNEI. The J segment lost 6 bases and the V segment lost 10 bases, leaving 8 bases of the junction unmatched. The CDR3 spans 14 residues. CDR3: CATRRTGPNSPLHF. As DNA, the CDR3 is TGTGCCACCAGAAGGACAGGGCCTAATTCACCCCTCCACTTT.

This rearrangement joins TRBV2 to TRBJ1-1, with 10 positions matching TRBD1. This CDR3 is 13 amino acids long. CDR1 is SNHLY, CDR2 FYNNEI, per germline. J lost 3 bases, V lost 11 bases, and 6 bases had no gene match. The CDR3 DNA reads as TGTGCCGGGACAGGGGATGGGGACACTGAAGCTTTCTTT. Residues: CAGTGDGDTEAFF.